This T cell receptor beta chain emerged from a study of shared T cell receptors in the human thymus. The CDR3 is 16 residues long. Germline V gene sequence: CDR1 SNHLY, CDR2 FYNNEI. V dropped 6 bases and J dropped 0 bases, with 14 bases sitting between them. Clones were read by immunoSEQ multiplex PCR, and TCRdb kept only the in-frame ones, dropping some. The repertoire holds approximately 760,000 clones, with 70% to 90% as singletons. The sample was also reused in another study, on human thymus T cells.

This TCR was recovered from a girl less than two years old with a congenital heart defect. Sequencing was carried out using thymocytes. The genes are TRBV2 and TRBJ1-4; TRBD1 might be the D (5 bases). The CDR3 reads CASRRTNCATNEKLFF. The CDR3 region has the DNA TGTGCCAGCAGGAGGACAAATTGTGCAACTAATGAAAAACTGTTTTTT.